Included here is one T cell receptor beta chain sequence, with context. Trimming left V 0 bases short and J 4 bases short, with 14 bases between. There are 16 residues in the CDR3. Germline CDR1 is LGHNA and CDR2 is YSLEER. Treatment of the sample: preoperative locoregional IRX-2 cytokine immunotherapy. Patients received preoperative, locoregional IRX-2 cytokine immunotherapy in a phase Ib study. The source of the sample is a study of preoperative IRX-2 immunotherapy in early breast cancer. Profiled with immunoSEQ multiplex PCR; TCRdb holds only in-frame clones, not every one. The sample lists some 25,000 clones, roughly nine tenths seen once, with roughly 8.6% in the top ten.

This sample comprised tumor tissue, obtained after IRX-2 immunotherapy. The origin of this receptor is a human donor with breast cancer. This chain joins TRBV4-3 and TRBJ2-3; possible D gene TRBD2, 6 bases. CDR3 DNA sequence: TGCGCCAGCAGCCAAGAGCGGGGCGGACCTTCAGATACGCAGTATTTT. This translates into CASSQERGGPSDTQYF.